The 9 T cell receptor beta chains below come from one sample, sequenced in a study of monozygotic twins with inflammatory bowel disease. TCRdb re-called the 5' RACE reads and shows each CDR3 protein once, DNA omitted. Its listing shows approximately 200,000 distinct CDR3 sequences. Sequenced input: blood. These receptors came from a human donor with ulcerative colitis or Crohn's disease, or a healthy co-twin of an affected twin (not recorded which).

The V and J genes are TRBV10-3 and TRBJ2-7; TCRdb's D call, TRBD1, is unchecked because there is no DNA. The V gene's germline CDR1 is ENHRY and CDR2 SYGVKD. The CDR3 contains 15 residues. CDR3 amino acids: CAIRKRQGEPYEQYF.

The chain is built from TRBV20-1 and TRBJ2-5; the TCRdb call, TRBD1, lacks DNA for checking. The CDR3 spans 13 residues. Germline V gene data show CDR1 as DFQATT and CDR2 as SNEGSKA (reference sequence). The CDR3 loop reads CSAERQGVETQYF.

V and J are TRBV29-1 and TRBJ1-6. The CDR3 covers 13 residues. Germline V gives CDR1 SQVTM, CDR2 ANQGSEA. The chain's CDR3 is CSARPDNNSPLHF.

The chain employs TRBV5-6 and TRBJ2-6; the D gene TCRdb calls, TRBD1, cannot be checked with no DNA. Germline V gives CDR1 SGHDT, CDR2 YYEEEE. The CDR3 has 17 amino acids. This CDR3 is CASSSVKGTAGANVLTF.

The chain joins TRBV6-1 to TRBJ1-5; as DNA is missing, the TRBD1 call by TCRdb cannot be tested. The length of the CDR3 is 15 residues. Germline lookup yields CDR1 MNHNS and CDR2 SASEGT. CDR3 in amino acids: CASMKDRAEGQPQHF.

The chain has TRBV3-1 and TRBJ2-7; without DNA, the TCRdb call of TRBD1 cannot be checked. There are 15 residues in the CDR3. The V gene's germline CDR1 is LGHDT and CDR2 YNNKEL (reference sequence). CDR3 in amino acids: CASSPAGDRGSEQYF.

The rearrangement links TRBV5-1 to TRBJ2-2; TCRdb outputs TRBD1, but without DNA this stays unchecked. The CDR3 length is 16 residues. From germline, CDR1 is SGHRS and CDR2 YFSETQ. The CDR3 sequence: CASSSVTGLEAAELFF.

The chain employs TRBV3-1 and TRBJ2-5; the TRBD2 assignment by TCRdb is unverifiable without DNA. The length of the CDR3 is 16 residues. Germline V gene data show CDR1 as LGHDT and CDR2 as YNNKEL (reference sequence). The CDR3 loop reads CASSHILAGGGETQYF.

The rearrangement joins TRBV19 to TRBJ2-7; TCRdb lists TRBD1, though no DNA is available to test this call. Germline V gene sequence: CDR1 LNHDA, CDR2 SQIVND (reference sequence). The CDR3 contains 15 residues. CDR3: CASSPTGGVTYEQYF.